The 23 T cell receptor beta chains in this list originate from one sample, sequenced in a study of PD-L1 blockade in urothelial cancer (TCRdb year 2017). The time point label here, explained by the study, means: peripheral blood 6 weeks after treatment start. Receptors were amplified or captured by the immunoSEQ multiplex PCR assay. In its TCRdb copy, this immuneACCESS table keeps in-frame sequences only and misses some clones. Where compared with another copy, unresolved V genes explain less than half of these, and the others have no known cause. The sample has tens of thousands of clones on record, 88% of them singletons. The ten largest account for around 11% of the sample. The source was PBMCs, collected around atezolizumab (anti-PD-L1) treatment. The receptors shown here come from a man aged 55-75 years with urothelial cancer.

This clone was seen a handful of times. CDR3 protein: CASSLGLANSYEQYF. CDR3 sequence (DNA): TGTGCCAGCAGTTTGGGACTAGCGAACTCCTACGAGCAGTACTTC. The chain has TRBV4-2 and TRBJ2-7, with 10 bases lining up with TRBD2. V shed 6 bases and J 0 bases; nucleotides not matched to a gene: 5. The CDR3 loop spans 15 amino acids. Germline CDR1 LGHNA, CDR2 YNFKEQ.

CDR3 coding DNA: TGTGCCAGCAGGAAGGACAATCCTGGAAACACCATATATTTT. The encoded protein is CASRKDNPGNTIYF. The gene calls are TRBV2 and TRBJ1-3, with D maybe TRBD1 (5 bases). The CDR3 contains 14 residues. The ends were cut back, 6 bases at V and 2 bases at J, with 11 bases in the middle. The germline V gene encodes CDR1 SNHLY and CDR2 FYNNEI.

The chain recombines TRBV5-4 with TRBJ2-7; 7 bases are a match to TRBD2. Losses at the gene ends were 3 bases for V and 9 bases for J; bases not matched to a gene: 9. Germline-derived CDR1 and CDR2 are SGHNT and YYREEE (reference sequence). CDR3 length: 13 amino acids. The CDR3 protein is CASSYPSGGVQYF. CDR3 in DNA: TGTGCCAGCAGCTACCCTTCGGGGGGAGTGCAGTACTTC.

The chain is built from TRBV10-3 and TRBJ1-2; TRBD1 agrees at 7 bases. Germline assignment: CDR1 ENHRY and CDR2 SYGVKD. The CDR3 has 14 residues. The V segment lost 4 bases and the J segment 6 bases; nucleotides outside the gene matches: 8. Here the CDR3 DNA reads TGTGCCATCAGTGGCTACAGGGGAACGAATGGCTACACCTTC. Encoded protein: CAISGYRGTNGYTF.

This chain joins TRBV7-3 and TRBJ2-6; 7 bases align to TRBD2. This CDR3 region has 15 residues. The V segment lost 5 bases and the J segment 2 bases; nucleotides outside the gene matches: 3. The germline CDR1 and CDR2 sequences are SGHTA and FQGTGA. CDR3 coding DNA: TGTGCCAGCAGCCCGGGGGGTACTGGGGCCAACGTCCTGACTTTC. This encodes CASSPGGTGANVLTF.

The V call is TRBV6-5, the J call TRBJ2-2; D might be TRBD1 (6 bases). Germline CDR1 reads MNHEY; CDR2 reads SVGAGI. Trimming took 2 bases from V and 0 from J, leaving 7 bases between them. This CDR3 contains 15 residues. This chain's CDR3 is CASSYAGANTGELFF. CDR3 DNA: TGTGCCAGCAGTTACGCAGGGGCGAACACCGGGGAGCTGTTTTTT.

This sequence joins TRBV2 and TRBJ2-2, with 12 bases matching TRBD2. CDR3 length: 16 amino acids. The germline gives CDR1 SNHLY, CDR2 FYNNEI. V trimming: 4 bases; J trimming: 3 bases; junction bases outside the gene matches: 3. CDR3 sequence (DNA): TGTGCCAGCAGTGGGACTAGCGGGGTATACACCGGGGAGCTGTTTTTT. It codes for CASSGTSGVYTGELFF.

The rearrangement joins TRBV9 to TRBJ2-1; 11 nucleotides align to TRBD2. The junction had 5 bases not matched to a gene; V was cut back by 4 bases and J by 5 bases. The V gene's germline CDR1 is SGDLS and CDR2 YYNGEE. The CDR3 runs 15 residues. The CDR3 sequence is CASSPGLAEHNEQFF. DNA of the CDR3: TGTGCCAGCAGCCCGGGACTAGCGGAGCACAATGAGCAGTTCTTC.

This rearrangement joins TRBV11-2 to TRBJ2-7; 8 bases agree with TRBD2. Trimming cost V 2 bases and J 5 bases; bases outside gene matches: 2. This CDR3 region has 13 residues. Germline CDR1 and CDR2: SGHAT and FQNNGV. The CDR3 nucleotides are TGTGCCAGCAGCTTACGGGGGGGGGACGAGCAGTACTTC. Translating it yields CASSLRGGDEQYF.

The chain uses TRBV4-3 and TRBJ2-7; D perhaps matches TRBD1 (6 bases). The CDR3 is 13 residues long. V was shortened by 0 bases and J by 3 bases, with 6 bases between the two germline ends. Germline V gene lookup returns CDR1 LGHNA and CDR2 YSLEER. The CDR3 DNA sequence: TGCGCCAGCAGCCAAGAAGGGGGCTACGAGCAGTACTTC. Protein product: CASSQEGGYEQYF.

V gene TRBV4-2 combines with J gene TRBJ2-1; 7 bases match TRBD2. Losses at the gene ends were 0 bases for V and 5 bases for J; bases not matched to a gene: 1. Germline V gene sequence: CDR1 LGHNA, CDR2 YNFKEQ. The CDR3 extends over 14 amino acids. The CDR3 protein is CASSQDRGDNEQFF. The DNA of the CDR3 is TGTGCCAGCAGCCAAGATCGGGGGGACAATGAGCAGTTCTTC.

The J gene is TRBJ2-1, the V gene TRBV28, with 13 bases lining up with TRBD2. Looked up from germline, CDR1 is MDHEN and CDR2 is SYDVKM. Trimming removed 7 bases from V and 7 bases from J; junction bases left unmatched: 4. The CDR3 is made up of 14 amino acids. CDR3 in amino acids: CASTGTSGENEQFF. CDR3 nucleotide sequence: TGTGCCAGCACCGGGACTAGCGGGGAGAATGAGCAGTTCTTC.

The gene calls are TRBV7-6 and TRBJ1-1; D ambiguous. This CDR3 contains 13 residues. V lost 4 bases to trimming and J lost 5 bases, with 11 bases between them. Germline V gene sequence: CDR1 SGHVS, CDR2 FNYEAQ. CDR3 sequence (DNA): TGTGCCAGCAGCTCAGGAGGTTGGACTGAAGCTTTCTTT. This sequence encodes CASSSGGWTEAFF.

This rearrangement joins TRBV6-1 to TRBJ2-2; unclear D gene. The V gene lost 2 bases and the J gene lost 4 bases, with 5 bases spanning the gap. The CDR3 totals 13 residues. CDR1 is MNHNS and CDR2 is SASEGT in the germline V gene. CDR3 in amino acids: CASSESSTGELFF. DNA of the CDR3: TGTGCCAGCAGTGAATCCTCCACCGGGGAGCTGTTTTTT.

The J gene is TRBJ2-5, the V gene TRBV19, with 7 bases fitting TRBD1. The CDR3 runs to 13 residues. Germline-derived CDR1 and CDR2 are LNHDA and SQIVND (reference sequence). V was pared by 10 bases and J by 1 base, with 6 bases of the junction left unmatched. CDR3 protein: CATRRQGQETQYF. The CDR3 bases are TGTGCCACTAGACGACAGGGCCAAGAGACCCAGTACTTC.

The count of this clone is one. The J gene is TRBJ2-7, the V gene TRBV10-3, with TRBD1 identical over 7 bases. CDR3 length: 12 residues. V dropped 10 bases and J dropped 2; count of bases not matched to a gene: 5. Germline V CDR1 and CDR2: ENHRY, SYGVKD. The CDR3 region is CATGTGAYEQYF. CDR3 coding DNA: TGTGCCACCGGAACAGGGGCCTACGAGCAGTACTTC.

The chain combines TRBV9 with TRBJ1-3, with D tentatively TRBD1 (5 bases). The CDR3 is 15 amino acids. In germline, CDR1 is SGDLS, CDR2 YYNGEE. Trimming took off 5 bases at V and 3 bases at J, with 15 bases between the two ends. CDR3 sequence reads: CASSRRAQGGNTIYF. The CDR3 coding sequence is TGTGCCAGCAGTCGCAGGGCCCAGGGTGGAAACACCATATATTTT.

This clone has just a few counts. The chain has TRBV25-1 and TRBJ2-1, with TRBD1 matching over 7 bases. The CDR3 totals 14 residues. Germline V gene sequence: CDR1 MGHDK, CDR2 SYGVNS. Trimming cost V 5 bases and J 4 bases; bases outside gene matches: 5. As DNA, the CDR3 is TGTGCCAGCAGTCCAAGACAGGGTTACAATGAGCAGTTCTTC. It encodes CASSPRQGYNEQFF. Complete variable domain (other parts from reference TRBV25-1 and TRBJ2-1): EADIYQTPRYLVIGTGKKITLECSQTMGHDKMYWYQQDPGMELHLIHYSYGVNSTEKGDLSSESTVSRIRTEHFPLTLESARPSHTSQYLCASSPRQGYNEQFFGPGTRLTVL.

This chain joins TRBV23-1 and TRBJ2-7, with D possibly TRBD1 on 6 matching bases. TRBV23-1 is known as an ORF, though its function is uncertain. This CDR3 comprises 13 residues. Trimming removed 10 bases at V and 4 bases at J, with 17 bases between. CDR3 in DNA: TGCGCCACCGACCCGACAGGCAAATACGAGCAGTACTTC. Protein product: CATDPTGKYEQYF.

The chain links TRBV7-3 to TRBJ2-2; possible D gene TRBD1, 6 bases. This CDR3 is 15 amino acids long. Trimming shortened V by 4 bases and J by 0 bases, and 9 bases separated the two germline ends. Germline V gives CDR1 SGHTA, CDR2 FQGTGA. The CDR3: CASSSRTANTGELFF. For the CDR3, the DNA is TGTGCCAGCAGCTCCCGGACAGCGAACACCGGGGAGCTGTTTTTT. Based on the CDR3 plus reference TRBV7-3 and TRBJ2-2, the full variable domain is GAGVSQTPSNKVTEKGKYVELRCDPISGHTALYWYRQSLGQGPEFLIYFQGTGAADDSGLPNDRFFAVRPEGSVSTLKIQRTERGDSAVYLCASSSRTANTGELFFGEGSRLTVL.

The rearrangement joins TRBV9 to TRBJ2-1, with TRBD2 identical over 14 bases. CDR3 size: 15 residues. Germline V CDR1 and CDR2: SGDLS, YYNGEE. V shed 0 bases and J 9 bases; nucleotides not matched to a gene: 2. The DNA for the CDR3 is TGTGCCAGCAGCGTAGTAGGACTAGCGGGGGGTGAGCAGTTCTTC. This codes for CASSVVGLAGGEQFF.

The chain employs TRBV6-5 and TRBJ1-6, with 7 positions matching TRBD1. The CDR3 loop spans 14 amino acids. Germline-derived CDR1 and CDR2 are MNHEY and SVGAGI. V shed 6 bases and J 8 bases; nucleotides not matched to a gene: 7. The CDR3: CASRSTGDDSPLHF. CDR3 nucleotides: TGTGCCAGCAGGTCCACAGGGGATGATTCACCCCTCCACTTT.

The chain employs TRBV28 and TRBJ2-7; possible D gene TRBD1, 6 bases. This CDR3 comprises 14 residues. V dropped 6 bases and J dropped 2 bases, with 14 bases sitting between them. CDR1 and CDR2 from the germline V gene are MDHEN and SYDVKM. This CDR3 reads CASSQGQGTYEQYF. The CDR3 DNA follows: TGTGCCAGCAGCCAAGGGCAGGGGACCTACGAGCAGTACTTC.